This T cell receptor (beta chain) was obtained from a study of OX40 agonist ivuxolimab in advanced cancers. Background on the study: Subjects had a mean age of roughly 60 years, with a range of about 20 to 85; almost 85% were male. Having had anti-PD-1, anti-PD-L1 or anti-CTLA-4 therapy before was allowed, and roughly 38% had some. Notes on the study in general: Partial responders receiving 0.1-3.0 mg/kg showed among the lowest clonal expansion.

This table comes from immunoSEQ multiplex PCR, and its TCRdb copy is limited to in-frame clones, with some not included. The top ten hold approximately 9.4% of the sample, which has just under 65,000 clones, roughly four fifths seen once. Concerning this clone itself: The antigen is unknown.

Peripheral blood came from all dose cohorts at three timepoints. This sample comprised CD4+ or CD8+ T cells sorted from blood, obtained in a trial of the OX40 agonist ivuxolimab. The TCR comes from an adult with an advanced solid tumor such as melanoma, head and neck, liver or kidney cancer.

CDR3 loop: CASSMRLAAYNEQFF. The CDR3 coding sequence is TGTGCCAGCAGCATGAGACTAGCGGCCTACAATGAGCAGTTCTTC. The chain employs TRBV7-2 and TRBJ2-1, with 9 bases lining up with TRBD2. This CDR3 has 15 residues. Germline V gene lookup returns CDR1 SGHTA and CDR2 FQGNSA. V was clipped by 5 bases and J by 2 bases; unmatched bases: 4.